The present entry profiles one T cell receptor (beta chain) with its context. In the original processing: Amplified reference gene primers provided the basis for estimating nucleated cell counts. Using immunoSEQ multiplex PCR, the repertoire was profiled, and TCRdb retains in-frame clones only, with some absent. The V and J calls and clone size come from that table; D and trimming were worked out from the DNA. The sample has about 58,000 clones, around 85% seen once. These data are taken from a study of blood T cell repertoires in COVID-19. Background on the study: There were acute and convalescent COVID-19 samples, and they came from the United States, Italy and Spain. In each case, the material was cDNA or gDNA derived from T cells, B-cell-depleted T cells, or PBMCs.

The CDR3 runs 13 residues. Germline V gene sequence: CDR1 MDHEN, CDR2 SYDVKM. V was clipped by 6 bases and J by 9 bases, with 17 bases between them. The source is a woman in her 70s with active COVID-19. V usage is TRBV28 and J usage is TRBJ1-2; no definite D call. Sequenced sample: peripheral blood. In DNA, the CDR3 is TGTGCCAGCAGCCCCCCGGGCGCGGGTCGCTACACCTTC. Its translation: CASSPPGAGRYTF.